The entry that follows covers one T cell receptor (beta chain) sequence. V was clipped by 5 bases and J by 4 bases, with 15 bases between them. This CDR3 has 15 residues. Germline-derived CDR1 and CDR2 are SNHLY and FYNNEI. The entry originates in a study of control samples from healthy donors and cancer patients. Assay used: immunoSEQ multiplex PCR; TCRdb lists only in-frame clones, some missing. This table holds about 49,000 clones, 65% to 90% found once. This receptor was taken from a woman between 50 and 59 years old with lung cancer. This chain links TRBV2 with TRBJ2-1; tentatively, D is TRBD1 (6 bases). Sequences were obtained from PBMCs. The CDR3 protein is CASSTGSSRYNEQFF. For the CDR3, the DNA is TGTGCCAGCAGTACAGGGTCGTCGCGTTACAATGAGCAGTTCTTC.